The following is a T cell receptor beta chain sequence with its context. What it binds is unknown. The data belong to a study of T cell responses to AZD1222 COVID-19 vaccine. Overall study: Timing groups of about 4 and about 12 weeks for second doses were pooled.

Study-level findings and limits: Clonal diversity was possibly underestimated, and the donors were mostly white British, with more females. Once two AZD1222 doses were given, Spike-specific TCR breadth and depth went up. CD4 TCRs covered the whole spike, strongest at regions 160-218 and 743-854.

Some clones are missing from TCRdb's copy, which holds only in-frame ones; the method was immunoSEQ multiplex PCR. The sample records fewer than 65,000 clones, under 90% being singletons. This CDR3 spans 13 amino acids. V shed 2 bases and J shed 6 bases, with 10 bases lying between them. From germline, CDR1 is MNHEY and CDR2 SVGAGI. The source was peripheral blood, collected on day 0 of AZD1222 vaccination. The V gene is TRBV6-5, the J gene TRBJ1-1; weak D call: TRBD1 (5 bases). This clonotype was obtained from an adult in good health. Written as DNA, the CDR3 is TGTGCCAGCAGTTACGAGGCAGGGTCTGAAGCTTTCTTT. Translated, it gives CASSYEAGSEAFF.